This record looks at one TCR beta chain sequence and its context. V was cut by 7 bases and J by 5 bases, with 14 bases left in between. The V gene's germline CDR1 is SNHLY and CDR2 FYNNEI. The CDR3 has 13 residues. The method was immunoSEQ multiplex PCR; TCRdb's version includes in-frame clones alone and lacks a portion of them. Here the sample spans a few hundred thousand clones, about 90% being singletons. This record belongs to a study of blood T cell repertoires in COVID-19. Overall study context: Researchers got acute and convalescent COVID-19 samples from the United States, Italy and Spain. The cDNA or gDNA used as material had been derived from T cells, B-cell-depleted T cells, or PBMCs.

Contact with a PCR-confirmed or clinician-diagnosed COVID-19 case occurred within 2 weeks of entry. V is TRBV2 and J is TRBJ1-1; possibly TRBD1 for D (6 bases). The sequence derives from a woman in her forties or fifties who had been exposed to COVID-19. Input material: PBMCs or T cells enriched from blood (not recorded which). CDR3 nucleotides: TGTGCCAGCAAAAACTTGGGGGCGACTGAAGCTTTCTTT. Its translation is CASKNLGATEAFF.